The clone carrying this T cell receptor (beta chain) was seen a handful of times. Sample-barcoded 5' priming and a J-beta primer mix drove a second PCR of 7 to 11 cycles. Each cDNA was tagged by a template-switch adaptor containing 12 random nucleotides. TCRdb re-called the 5' RACE reads with MiXCR, one entry per CDR3 protein. The sample yields more than 900,000 distinct CDR3 sequences, roughly 24% seen once. This entry is derived from a study of blood T cells in healthy people across ages. Looking at the study overall: When template switching was applied, about one barcoded beta molecule was captured per two T cells.

This CDR3 has 14 residues. Germline loops: CDR1 KGHSH, CDR2 LQKENI. Trimming removed 2 bases from V and 2 bases from J, with 10 bases in between. The data were also submitted as part of a second study, on T cells of mothers and their children.

Sequencing was done on a sample of blood. This chain uses TRBV18 with TRBJ2-7; TRBD1 is a possible D gene (6 bases). This TCR came from a girl between 2 and 10 years old in good health. The CDR3 region is CASSPKGQTYEQYF. In DNA form, the CDR3 reads TGTGCCAGCTCACCAAAAGGACAGACCTACGAGCAGTACTTC.